Below are 5 T cell receptor beta chains sequenced from a single sample in a study of blood T cell repertoires in COVID-19. Clones were read by immunoSEQ multiplex PCR, and TCRdb kept only the in-frame ones, dropping some. The sample consists of over 200,000 clones, approximately 87% of them appearing once. The sequencing sample was made of PBMCs or T cells enriched from blood (not recorded which). The receptors stem from a woman aged 45-65 years in a cohort exposed to, infected with or recovered from COVID-19 (not recorded which).

The CDR3 protein is CASSIQGEIATEAFF. The CDR3 bases are TGTGCCAGTAGTATACAGGGGGAGATCGCAACTGAAGCTTTCTTT. This rearrangement joins TRBV19 to TRBJ1-1, with 7 bases fitting TRBD1. Germline V gives CDR1 LNHDA, CDR2 SQIVND (reference sequence). Losses at the gene ends were 2 bases for V and 5 bases for J; bases not matched to a gene: 8. CDR3 length: 15 residues.

The chain has TRBV28 and TRBJ1-5, with unresolved D. Trimming cost V 8 bases and J 5 bases, with 13 bases left between them. The CDR3 is made up of 13 amino acids. Per germline, CDR1 MDHEN and CDR2 SYDVKM. CDR3 residues: CASRGYYDQPQHF. The DNA for the CDR3 is TGTGCCAGCCGGGGTTATTACGATCAGCCCCAGCATTTT.

The rearrangement joins TRBV6-6 to TRBJ1-1, with 10 bases fitting TRBD1. V lost 6 bases to trimming and J lost 4 bases; unmatched junction nucleotides: 8. CDR3 length equals 15 residues. Per germline, CDR1 MNHNY and CDR2 SVGAGI (reference sequence). The CDR3 nucleotides are TGTGCCAGCAGGACTGGGACAGGGGCTAGCACTGAAGCTTTCTTT. Its translation: CASRTGTGASTEAFF.

The V call is TRBV19, the J call TRBJ2-2; the match to TRBD2 covers 7 bases. CDR1 LNHDA and CDR2 SQIVND come from the germline V gene (reference sequence). V dropped 1 base and J dropped 7; count of bases not matched to a gene: 9. The length of the CDR3 is 16 residues. The CDR3 here is CASSIAGGINGGELFF. CDR3 coding DNA: TGTGCCAGTAGTATAGCGGGGGGAATCAATGGCGGGGAGCTGTTTTTT.

The CDR3 DNA reads TGTGCCAGCAGCGTTTCAACAGGGAGACAGGGGATAGATACGCAGTATTTT. It specifies CASSVSTGRQGIDTQYF. The rearrangement uses TRBV9 and TRBJ2-3, with 8 bases that match TRBD1. Germline CDR1 and CDR2: SGDLS and YYNGEE. This CDR3 is 17 amino acids long. The V and J ends lost 2 bases and 5 bases, in that order; junction bases with no gene match: 13.